This T cell receptor (beta chain) was retrieved from a study of cytomegalovirus exposure and HLA in healthy donors. Healthy bone marrow donors formed the donor group. Use of 60 Vbeta and 13 Jbeta primers characterized the PCR. The data were produced by immunoSEQ multiplex PCR, yet TCRdb's version contains in-frame clones alone and is incomplete. The sample consists of fewer than 200,000 clones, roughly 80% of them appearing once. The CDR3 is 14 residues long. The V and J ends lost 0 bases and 8 bases respectively, with 10 bases between them. Per germline, CDR1 KGHSH and CDR2 LQKENI. Sequenced input: PBMCs. The chain has TRBV18 and TRBJ1-4, with TRBD1 as a possible D gene (5 bases). The sequence derives from a female donor in good health and CMV-seronegative. The CDR3: CASSPPAGQEKLFF. The DNA for the CDR3 is TGTGCCAGCTCACCACCGGCAGGGCAGGAAAAACTGTTTTTT.